What follows are 3 T cell receptor beta chains derived from one specimen sequenced in a study of shared clonotypes between healthy human individuals. Here immunoSEQ multiplex PCR was the method, and the copy in TCRdb shows in-frame clones only, minus some. The repertoire holds approximately 980,000 clones, with 76% as singletons. Material: memory CD4+ T cells sorted from blood. Subset in this sample: CD45RA-negative fraction. Receptors were obtained from a man between 18 and 35 years old in good health.

This chain joins TRBV6-5 and TRBJ1-1; the match to TRBD1 covers 7 bases. The length of the CDR3 is 16 residues. V lost 2 bases and J lost 0; bases outside the gene matches: 6. The germline V gene encodes CDR1 MNHEY and CDR2 SVGAGI. CDR3 bases: TGTGCCAGCAGTTACAGGAGGGGGCCTGTGAACACTGAAGCTTTCTTT. This sequence encodes CASSYRRGPVNTEAFF.

V usage is TRBV6-1 and J usage is TRBJ2-7; tentatively, D is TRBD1 (6 bases). Germline CDR1 and CDR2: MNHNS and SASEGT. Trimming took 6 bases from V and 0 from J, leaving 12 bases between them. The CDR3 covers 14 residues. The CDR3 sequence is CASRERGSSYEQYF. DNA of the CDR3: TGTGCCAGCAGGGAGAGGGGGAGCTCCTACGAGCAGTACTTC.

The chain joins TRBV21-1 to TRBJ2-7; the DNA was not compared with TRBD2, the D call given in the table. TRBV21-1 is labeled a pseudogene. The length of the CDR3 is 14 residues. The CDR3 reads CASSKRRVGYEQYF. CDR3 nucleotides: TGTGCCAGCAGCAAACGGAGGGTAGGTTACGAGCAGTACTTC.